The present entry profiles one TCR beta chain with its context. Original data processing: Amplification of reference gene primers provided the estimated nucleated cell counts. The table came from immunoSEQ multiplex PCR; TCRdb's copy has only in-frame clones and leaves some out. Clone size and V and J calls were adopted from that table, with D and trimming inferred from the DNA. Of around 360,000 clones in the sample, roughly 86% were seen once. The entry originates in a study of blood T cell repertoires in COVID-19. Enrollment of patients from Seattle took place during active infection, with longitudinal follow-up. Germline-derived CDR1 and CDR2 are SGHRS and YFSETQ. This CDR3 contains 14 residues. V lost 0 bases, J lost 5 bases, and 12 bases lay in between.

The receptor's source is a woman aged 30 to 39 with COVID-19, enrolled during active disease. The rearrangement uses TRBV5-1 and TRBJ2-7; D is unclear. Sequenced: peripheral blood. The CDR3 DNA reads as TGCGCCAGCAGCTTGGACGTAGTGTCCCACGAGCAGTACTTC. The encoded protein is CASSLDVVSHEQYF.